The source of this T cell receptor (beta chain) is a study of blood T cell repertoires in COVID-19. This clone appeared once. The germline V and J ends were trimmed by 0 bases and 6 bases, with 9 bases remaining between them. In germline, CDR1 is PRHDT, CDR2 FYEKMQ (reference sequence). The CDR3 extends over 14 amino acids. The assay was immunoSEQ multiplex PCR, and TCRdb's table has in-frame clones only and misses some. The profile shows about 160,000 clones, around 90% of them singletons. Specimen: PBMCs or T cells enriched from blood (not recorded which). The chain couples TRBV13 to TRBJ1-5, with TRBD1 as a possible D gene (5 bases). This TCR was recovered from a woman between 40 and 50 years old who had been exposed to COVID-19. CDR3 bases: TGTGCCAGCAGCTTAGGCCCCCAGGGTCAGCCCCAGCATTTT. Translated, it gives CASSLGPQGQPQHF.